Included here is one T cell receptor (beta chain) sequence, with context. The data were taken from a study of T cells of healthy individuals. TCRdb re-derived calls from the 5' RACE reads in MiXCR, one entry per CDR3 protein. The sample includes more than 85,000 distinct CDR3 sequences, roughly 18% seen only once; the top ten take approximately 5.7%. The sequence derives from a human donor in good health.

As DNA, the CDR3 is TGTGCCAGCAACGGCGGGGCCCTCCATGAAAAACTGTTTTTT. This translates into CASNGGALHEKLFF. The gene calls are TRBV28 and TRBJ1-4; D might be TRBD1 (5 bases). CDR1 MDHEN and CDR2 SYDVKM come from the germline V gene. Trimming shortened V by 7 bases and J by 6 bases, and 15 bases separated the two germline ends. The CDR3 is made up of 14 amino acids.